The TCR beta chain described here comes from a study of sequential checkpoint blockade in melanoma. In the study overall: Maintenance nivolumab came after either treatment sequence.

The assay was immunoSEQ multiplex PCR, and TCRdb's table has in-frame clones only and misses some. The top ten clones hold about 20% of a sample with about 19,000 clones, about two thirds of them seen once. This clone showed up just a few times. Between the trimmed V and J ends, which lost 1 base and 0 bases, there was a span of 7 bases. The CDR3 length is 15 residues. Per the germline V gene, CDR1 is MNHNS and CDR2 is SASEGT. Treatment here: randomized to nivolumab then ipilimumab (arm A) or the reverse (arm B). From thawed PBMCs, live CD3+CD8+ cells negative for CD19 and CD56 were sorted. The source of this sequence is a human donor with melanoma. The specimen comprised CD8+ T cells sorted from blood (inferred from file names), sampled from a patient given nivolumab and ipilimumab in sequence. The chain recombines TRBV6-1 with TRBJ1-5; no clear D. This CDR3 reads CASSEVQYSNQPQHF. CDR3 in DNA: TGTGCCAGCAGTGAAGTCCAGTATAGCAATCAGCCCCAGCATTTT.